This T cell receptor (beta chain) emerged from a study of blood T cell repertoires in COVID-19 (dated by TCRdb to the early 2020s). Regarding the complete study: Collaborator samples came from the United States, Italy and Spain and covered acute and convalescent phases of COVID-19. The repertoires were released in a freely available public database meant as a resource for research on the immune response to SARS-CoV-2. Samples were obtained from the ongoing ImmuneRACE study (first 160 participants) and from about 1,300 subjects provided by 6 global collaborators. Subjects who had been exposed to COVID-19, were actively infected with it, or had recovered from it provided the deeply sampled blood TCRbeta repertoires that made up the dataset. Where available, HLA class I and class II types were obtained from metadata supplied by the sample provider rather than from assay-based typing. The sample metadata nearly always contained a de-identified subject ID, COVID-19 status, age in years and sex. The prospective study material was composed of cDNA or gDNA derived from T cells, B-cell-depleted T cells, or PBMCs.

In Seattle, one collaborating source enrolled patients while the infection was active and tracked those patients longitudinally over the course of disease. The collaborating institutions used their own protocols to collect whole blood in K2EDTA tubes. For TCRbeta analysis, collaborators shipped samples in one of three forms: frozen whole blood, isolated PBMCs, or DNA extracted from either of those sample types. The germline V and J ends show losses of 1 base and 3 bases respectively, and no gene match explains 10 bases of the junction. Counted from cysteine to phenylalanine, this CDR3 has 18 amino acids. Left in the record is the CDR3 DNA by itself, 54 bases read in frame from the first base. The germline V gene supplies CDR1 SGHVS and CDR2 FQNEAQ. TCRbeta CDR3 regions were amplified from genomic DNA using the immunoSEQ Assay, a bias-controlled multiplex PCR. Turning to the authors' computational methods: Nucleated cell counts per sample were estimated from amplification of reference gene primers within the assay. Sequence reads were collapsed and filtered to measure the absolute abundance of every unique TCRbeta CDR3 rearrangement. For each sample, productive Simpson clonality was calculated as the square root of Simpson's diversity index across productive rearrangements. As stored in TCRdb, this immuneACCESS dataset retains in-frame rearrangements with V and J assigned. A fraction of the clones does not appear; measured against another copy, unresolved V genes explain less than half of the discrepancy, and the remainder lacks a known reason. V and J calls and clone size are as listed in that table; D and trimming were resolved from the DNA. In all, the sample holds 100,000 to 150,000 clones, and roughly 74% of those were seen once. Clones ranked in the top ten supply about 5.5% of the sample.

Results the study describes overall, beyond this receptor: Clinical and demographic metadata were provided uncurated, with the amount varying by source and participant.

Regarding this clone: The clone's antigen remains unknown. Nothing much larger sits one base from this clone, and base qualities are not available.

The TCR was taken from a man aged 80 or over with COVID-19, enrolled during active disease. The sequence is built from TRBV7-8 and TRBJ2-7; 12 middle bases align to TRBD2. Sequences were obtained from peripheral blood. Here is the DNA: TGTGCCAGCAGCTTAGGTTGGCTAGCGGGAGGGCCGTTCTACGAGCAGTACTTC. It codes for CASSLGWLAGGPFYEQYF.